These 32 T cell receptor beta chains originate from one sample sequenced in a study of T cell repertoires in cytomegalovirus infection. These receptors' antigens are unknown. TCRdb reprocessed the reads via MiXCR and lists one record per CDR3 protein. The table includes around 900,000 distinct CDR3 sequences, 31% detected once. The material sequenced was cultured CD8+ T cells from PBMCs, taken from culture after CMV antigen stimulation. The receptors derive from a human donor in good health (CMV status not recorded). Some clones in this sample may be carry-over from other donors' samples.

The rearrangement uses TRBV12-3 or TRBV12-4 and TRBJ2-1, with TRBD2 identical over 8 bases. J was trimmed by 2 bases and V by 10 bases; bases with no gene match: 4. This CDR3 region has 13 residues. CDR3 sequence reads: CATGRGAYNEQFF. DNA of the CDR3: TGTGCCACCGGGCGGGGGGCCTACAATGAGCAGTTCTTC.

The chain has TRBV25-1 and TRBJ2-2; TRBD1 matches 9 bases. V lost 6 bases, J lost 6 bases, and 11 bases stayed unmatched. This CDR3 has 16 residues. The germline CDR1 and CDR2 sequences are MGHDK and SYGVNS. CDR3 region: CASRGKDRGWAGELFF. CDR3 nucleotides: TGTGCCAGCAGAGGAAAGGACAGGGGATGGGCCGGGGAGCTGTTTTTT.

The V and J genes are TRBV6-5 and TRBJ2-2; D might be TRBD2 (5 bases). The germline CDR1 and CDR2 sequences are MNHEY and SVGAGI. CDR3 length: 16 amino acids. Deletions cut 2 bases from V and 4 bases from J, with 14 bases between. The CDR3 DNA is TGTGCCAGCAGTTACAATACTTACGGGGTCACCGGGGAGCTGTTTTTT. This sequence encodes CASSYNTYGVTGELFF.

The gene calls are TRBV2 and TRBJ2-2, with 9 bases that match TRBD1. Per germline, CDR1 SNHLY and CDR2 FYNNEI. V was clipped by 3 bases and J by 1 base; unmatched bases: 9. The CDR3 consists of 18 residues. This CDR3 is CASSDIRDRDWNTGELFF. CDR3 DNA: TGTGCCAGCAGTGACATAAGGGACAGGGATTGGAACACCGGGGAGCTGTTTTTT.

The table lists this clonotype with a few counts. The rearrangement links TRBV12-3 or TRBV12-4 to TRBJ2-1; TRBD1 might be the D (6 bases). CDR3 length: 16 amino acids. Trimming pared 7 bases from V and 7 bases from J, leaving 23 bases between. Here the CDR3 reads CASTPLQGTPGNEQFF. The CDR3 DNA sequence: TGTGCCAGCACCCCCCTTCAGGGGACCCCAGGGAATGAGCAGTTCTTC.

This clonotype was detected only a few times. V gene TRBV5-5 combines with J gene TRBJ2-7; D unclear. The CDR3 has 16 amino acids. Trimming stripped 4 bases from V and 3 bases from J, with 20 bases between. Germline V gene sequence: CDR1 SGHKS, CDR2 YYEKEE (reference sequence). The CDR3 bases are TGTGCCAGCAGCCATACCCATATCGGCCTGATCTACGAGCAGTACTTC. Translated, it gives CASSHTHIGLIYEQYF. Filled out from reference TRBV5-5 and TRBJ2-7, the complete variable domain reads DAGVTQSPTHLIKTRGQQVTLRCSPISGHKSVSWYQQVLGQGPQFIFQYYEKEERGRGNFPDRFSARQFPNYSSELNVNALLLGDSALYLCASSHTHIGLIYEQYFGPGTRLTVT.

The CDR3 sequence is CASSAIEGRGYGYTF. The CDR3 nucleotides read TGTGCCAGCAGCGCGATAGAGGGGCGAGGCTATGGCTACACCTTC. The V gene is TRBV7-9, the J gene TRBJ1-2, with D maybe TRBD1 (5 bases). V dropped 5 bases and J dropped 4 bases, with 17 bases sitting between them. The CDR3 is made up of 15 amino acids. CDR1 is SEHNR and CDR2 is FQNEAQ in the germline V gene (reference sequence). Together with reference TRBV7-9 and TRBJ1-2, the CDR3 gives the full variable domain: DTGVSQNPRHKITKRGQNVTFRCDPISEHNRLYWYRQTLGQGPEFLTYFQNEAQLEKSRLLSDRFSAERPKGSFSTLEIQRTEQGDSAMYLCASSAIEGRGYGYTFGSGTRLTVV.

The sample holds a few counts of this clonotype. The chain is built from TRBV20-1 and TRBJ1-1, with 7 bases aligning to TRBD1. The CDR3 contains 15 residues. Trimming removed 4 bases from V and 0 bases from J; junction bases left unmatched: 8. The V gene's germline CDR1 is DFQATT and CDR2 SNEGSKA (reference sequence). CDR3 sequence: CSANSDRVMNTEAFF. The CDR3 coding sequence is TGCAGTGCTAATTCCGACAGGGTGATGAACACTGAAGCTTTCTTT.

The rearrangement uses TRBV10-3 and TRBJ1-1; D remains ambiguous. The V and J ends lost 3 bases and 2 bases respectively, with 10 bases between them. Looked up from germline, CDR1 is ENHRY and CDR2 is SYGVKD. The CDR3 runs 14 residues. Here the CDR3 reads CAISDTDTNTEAFF. The CDR3 region has the DNA TGTGCCATCAGTGACACTGACACCAACACTGAAGCTTTCTTT.

This clonotype was recorded many times. This chain uses TRBV7-9 with TRBJ2-7; D ambiguous. This CDR3 has 12 residues. The germline CDR1 and CDR2 sequences are SEHNR and FQNEAQ (reference sequence). Trimming shortened V by 5 bases and J by 7 bases, and 12 bases separated the two germline ends. The CDR3 reads CASSPPAKEQYV. In nucleotides, the CDR3 is TGTGCCAGCAGCCCACCGGCTAAGGAGCAGTACGTC.

This clonotype has more than one count but fewer than ten. The V gene is TRBV25-1, the J gene TRBJ1-2; no firm D call. V dropped 1 base and J dropped 6 bases, with 39 bases sitting between them. CDR1 is MGHDK and CDR2 is SYGVNS in the germline V gene. CDR3 length equals 23 residues. The CDR3 here is CASSEFFSPANKFPGQEADGYTF. The CDR3 DNA is TGTGCCAGCAGTGAATTTTTTTCTCCGGCTAACAAATTTCCGGGCCAAGAGGCTGATGGCTACACCTTC.

The genes are TRBV19 and TRBJ1-2; D is ambiguous. The V gene's germline CDR1 is LNHDA and CDR2 SQIVND (reference sequence). The CDR3 contains 9 residues. The CDR3 region has the DNA TGTGCGACCGGTGGTGGCTACACCTTC. Residues: CATGGGYTF.

The chain joins TRBV7-9 to TRBJ2-5; 7 bases are a match to TRBD1. The CDR3 totals 12 residues. V lost 8 bases and J lost 4; bases outside the gene matches: 4. Looked up from germline, CDR1 is SEHNR and CDR2 is FQNEAQ (reference sequence). CDR3 coding DNA: TGTGCCAGCGGGGGACAGACAGAGACCCAGTACTTC. Its translation: CASGGQTETQYF.

The chain has TRBV15 and TRBJ2-7, with 8 nucleotides matching TRBD1. The ends lost 6 bases at V and 5 bases at J; junction bases unmatched: 3. Germline-derived CDR1 and CDR2 are LNHNV and YYDKDF (reference sequence). The CDR3 spans 12 residues. The CDR3 region is CATRDRVNEQYF. CDR3 nucleotide sequence: TGTGCCACCAGGGACAGGGTTAACGAGCAGTACTTC.

This clonotype was recorded a few times. The chain couples TRBV13 to TRBJ1-1; TRBD1 agrees at 10 bases. This CDR3 has 16 residues. The V and J ends lost 5 bases and 3 bases, in that order; junction bases with no gene match: 9. Germline CDR1 is PRHDT and CDR2 is FYEKMQ (reference sequence). In DNA, the CDR3 is TGTGCCAGCAGCCGTCGCACCGGGACAGGGGACACTGAAGCTTTCTTT. It encodes CASSRRTGTGDTEAFF.

V is TRBV4-1 and J is TRBJ1-5, with 10 positions matching TRBD1. Looked up from germline, CDR1 is MGHRA and CDR2 is YSYEKL. V shed 4 bases, J shed 5 bases, and the junction held 17 bases outside the gene matches. The CDR3 loop spans 19 amino acids. CDR3 amino acids: CASSLRTGQGVLNDQPQHF. CDR3 nucleotides: TGCGCCAGCAGCCTCAGGACCGGACAGGGGGTTTTAAATGATCAGCCCCAGCATTTT.

The V gene is TRBV4-1, the J gene TRBJ2-1; 11 bases are shared with TRBD2. The CDR3 is made up of 16 amino acids. After removal of 4 bases from V and 8 bases from J, the junction contained 10 bases not matched to a gene. Germline V lookup: CDR1 MGHRA, CDR2 YSYEKL. The CDR3 DNA reads TGCGCCAGCAGCCGTACACCTAGCGGGGGGACCTATGAGCAGTTCTTC. Its translation is CASSRTPSGGTYEQFF.

This clonotype was recorded many times. The chain carries TRBV5-5 and TRBJ2-1; tentatively, D is TRBD1 (7 bases). Trimming removed 2 bases from V and 5 bases from J, with 17 bases in between. CDR3 length: 16 residues. Per the germline V gene, CDR1 is SGHKS and CDR2 is YYEKEE (reference sequence). The CDR3 here is CASSFPPDRTNNEQFF. The DNA of the CDR3 is TGTGCCAGCAGCTTTCCCCCGGACAGGACTAACAATGAGCAGTTCTTC.

This chain joins TRBV20-1 and TRBJ2-7; D possibly corresponds to TRBD2 (5 bases). The V end was cut by 2 bases, the J end by 4 bases, with 12 bases between. Germline lookup yields CDR1 DFQATT and CDR2 SNEGSKA (reference sequence). The CDR3 sequence is 13 residues long. CDR3 coding DNA: TGCAGTGCTAGAATCTGGGGAGCTTACGAGCAGTACTTC. It encodes CSARIWGAYEQYF.

The V and J genes are TRBV20-1 and TRBJ1-2; the D gene is possibly TRBD1 (5 bases). The CDR3 has 14 residues. Germline assignment: CDR1 DFQATT and CDR2 SNEGSKA (reference sequence). Trimming cost V 4 bases and J 3 bases, with 15 bases left between them. CDR3 amino acids: CSATGLRLDYGYTF. The CDR3 DNA reads as TGCAGTGCTACGGGACTACGACTCGACTATGGCTACACCTTC.

The CDR3 sequence: CASSFVGPGNQPQHF. The DNA of the CDR3 is TGTGCCAGCAGTTTTGTGGGGCCAGGCAATCAGCCCCAGCATTTT. V and J are TRBV28 and TRBJ1-5; D possibly corresponds to TRBD1 (5 bases). There are 15 residues in the CDR3. CDR1 MDHEN and CDR2 SYDVKM come from the germline V gene. V was shortened by 3 bases and J by 2 bases, with 11 bases between the two germline ends. Combining the CDR3 with reference TRBV28 and TRBJ1-5 gives the whole variable domain DVKVTQSSRYLVKRTGEKVFLECVQDMDHENMFWYRQDPGLGLRLIYFSYDVKMKEKGDIPEGYSVSREKKERFSLILESASTNQTSMYLCASSFVGPGNQPQHFGDGTRLSIL.

This clonotype was picked up a small number of times. This chain connects TRBV7-8 to TRBJ1-5; TRBD1 matches at 8 bases. V shed 4 bases and J 7 bases; nucleotides not matched to a gene: 9. The CDR3 covers 15 residues. Germline V CDR1 and CDR2: SGHVS, FQNEAQ. This chain's CDR3 is CASSSQGAANQPQHF. For the CDR3, the DNA is TGTGCCAGCAGCTCTCAGGGGGCCGCCAACCAGCCCCAGCATTTT.

A few counts support this clonotype. This chain joins TRBV7-6 and TRBJ1-4, with TRBD1 identical over 12 bases. This CDR3 is 18 amino acids long. The J segment lost 7 bases and the V segment lost 5 bases, leaving 14 bases of the junction unmatched. Germline loops: CDR1 SGHVS, CDR2 FNYEAQ. CDR3 in amino acids: CASSLRKGTGGMGEKLFF. The CDR3 nucleotides are TGTGCCAGCAGCCTCAGAAAGGGGACAGGGGGCATGGGTGAAAAACTGTTTTTT.

The chain carries TRBV11-1 and TRBJ1-1; 7 bases line up with TRBD1. The CDR3 spans 15 residues. V shed 7 bases and J 1 base; nucleotides not matched to a gene: 9. Germline CDR1 SGHAT, CDR2 FQDESV (reference sequence). The CDR3, as DNA: TGTGCCAGCAACCTAAGGACAGGAAAGAACACTGAAGCTTTCTTT. This codes for CASNLRTGKNTEAFF.

The chain joins TRBV4-1 to TRBJ1-6; D is unclear. This CDR3 spans 18 amino acids. The ends were cut back, 0 bases at V and 0 bases at J, with 12 bases in the middle. Germline CDR1 is MGHRA and CDR2 is YSYEKL. CDR3 coding DNA: TGCGCCAGCAGCCAAGATAGGCAGGAGAGCTCCTATAATTCACCCCTCCACTTT. Residues: CASSQDRQESSYNSPLHF.

This rearrangement joins TRBV15 to TRBJ1-5; the match to TRBD1 covers 7 bases. The germline V gene has CDR1 LNHNV and CDR2 YYDKDF (reference sequence). V was clipped by 0 bases and J by 6 bases; unmatched bases: 2. The CDR3 extends over 14 amino acids. The CDR3 nucleotides read TGTGCCACCAGCAGAGAAAGGGGGCCTCAGCCCCAGCATTTT. Encoded protein: CATSRERGPQPQHF. Full variable domain (rest looked up from reference TRBV15 and TRBJ1-5): DAMVIQNPRYQVTQFGKPVTLSCSQTLNHNVMYWYQQKSSQAPKLLFHYYDKDFNNEADTPDNFQSRRPNTSFCFLDIRSPGLGDTAMYLCATSRERGPQPQHFGDGTRLSIL.

This CDR3 reads CASSQDWTAYEQYF. CDR3 sequence (DNA): TGCGCCAGCAGCCAAGATTGGACAGCCTACGAGCAGTACTTC. V is TRBV4-1 and J is TRBJ2-7, with D tentatively TRBD1 (6 bases). Trimming removed 0 bases from V and 2 bases from J, with 8 bases in between. The CDR3 loop spans 14 amino acids. The germline CDR1 and CDR2 sequences are MGHRA and YSYEKL.

This clonotype was detected ten times or more. The chain has TRBV7-6 and TRBJ1-4; 9 bases align to TRBD1. The CDR3 has 16 amino acids. Germline lookup yields CDR1 SGHVS and CDR2 FNYEAQ. V was pared by 5 bases and J by 6 bases, with 10 bases of the junction left unmatched. The CDR3 DNA reads as TGTGCCAGCAGCCAAGGTCGGCGACAGGGGGATGAAAAACTGTTTTTT. The encoded protein is CASSQGRRQGDEKLFF.

The chain joins TRBV29-1 to TRBJ2-5; D remains ambiguous. Per germline, CDR1 SQVTM and CDR2 ANQGSEA. The CDR3 is 13 residues long. V was pared by 4 bases and J by 2 bases, with 11 bases between. CDR3 residues: CSVALTDQETQYF. In DNA form, the CDR3 reads TGCAGCGTTGCGCTGACTGATCAAGAGACCCAGTACTTC.

There are a few counts of this clonotype. The V gene is TRBV6-6, the J gene TRBJ1-4; 7 positions agree with TRBD1. Trimming took 5 bases from V and 2 from J; bases not matched to a gene: 5. The CDR3 covers 15 residues. The germline V gene encodes CDR1 MNHNY and CDR2 SVGAGI (reference sequence). This CDR3 reads CASSRSQGTNEKLFF. The CDR3 DNA reads TGTGCCAGCAGTCGCTCACAGGGGACTAATGAAAAACTGTTTTTT.

This clonotype occurred a few times. As DNA, the CDR3 is TGTGCCAGCTCACCATGGGTCACGACGACCTTTCCCTACGAGCAGTACGTC. Protein: CASSPWVTTTFPYEQYV. The J gene is TRBJ2-7, the V gene TRBV18; no clear D. The CDR3 length is 17 residues. Per the germline V gene, CDR1 is KGHSH and CDR2 is LQKENI. V was trimmed by 2 bases and J by 2 bases, leaving 19 bases between them.

This clonotype was detected only a few times. This chain joins TRBV28 and TRBJ2-3; TRBD2 might be the D (6 bases). V dropped 8 bases and J dropped 6 bases, with 9 bases sitting between them. In germline, CDR1 is MDHEN, CDR2 SYDVKM. The CDR3 has 11 amino acids. The CDR3 DNA follows: TGTGCCAGCTGGGGGGAGGATACGCAGTATTTT. It yields the protein CASWGEDTQYF. The variable domain in full, completed from reference TRBV28 and TRBJ2-3, reads DVKVTQSSRYLVKRTGEKVFLECVQDMDHENMFWYRQDPGLGLRLIYFSYDVKMKEKGDIPEGYSVSREKKERFSLILESASTNQTSMYLCASWGEDTQYFGPGTRLTVL.